This TCR beta chain came from a study of OX40 agonist ivuxolimab in advanced cancers. Autoimmune disease history or systemic immunosuppression barred patients. This clone was observed a single time. CDR1 is LNHDA and CDR2 is SQIVND in the germline V gene (reference sequence). This CDR3 is built from 15 residues. Trimming shortened V by 5 bases and J by 0 bases, and 14 bases separated the two germline ends. Sequenced by immunoSEQ multiplex PCR; TCRdb stores in-frame clones only, minus some. The sample holds about 120,000 clones; over 85% are singletons and the top ten take approximately 0.15%. This clonotype was sampled from an adult with an advanced solid tumor such as melanoma, head and neck, liver or kidney cancer. Source: CD4+ or CD8+ T cells sorted from blood, taken in a trial of the OX40 agonist ivuxolimab. V and J are TRBV19 and TRBJ2-7, with no clear D. CDR3 sequence: CASSASPPGSYEQYF. CDR3 DNA sequence: TGTGCCAGTAGTGCAAGCCCTCCTGGCTCCTACGAGCAGTACTTC.